This T cell receptor beta chain is drawn from a study of T cell responses to AZD1222 COVID-19 vaccine. Study-level information: Second-dose groups at about 4 or about 12 weeks were pooled.

The CDR3 runs 16 residues. The V end was cut by 1 base, the J end by 7 bases, with 19 bases between. Germline-derived CDR1 and CDR2 are SGHTA and FQGTGA. The protocol was immunoSEQ multiplex PCR, while the TCRdb copy is restricted to in-frame clones and leaves out a portion. This sample has 100,000 to 150,000 clones, with around 92% found just once. The chain is built from TRBV7-3 and TRBJ1-2; a possible D gene is TRBD1 (5 bases). This specimen was peripheral blood, taken on day 0 of AZD1222 vaccination. The receptor was isolated from an adult in good health. CDR3 bases: TGTGCCAGCAGCTTAATTCGGGGCGCTTTTCTTACTGGCTACACCTTC. Translation: CASSLIRGAFLTGYTF.